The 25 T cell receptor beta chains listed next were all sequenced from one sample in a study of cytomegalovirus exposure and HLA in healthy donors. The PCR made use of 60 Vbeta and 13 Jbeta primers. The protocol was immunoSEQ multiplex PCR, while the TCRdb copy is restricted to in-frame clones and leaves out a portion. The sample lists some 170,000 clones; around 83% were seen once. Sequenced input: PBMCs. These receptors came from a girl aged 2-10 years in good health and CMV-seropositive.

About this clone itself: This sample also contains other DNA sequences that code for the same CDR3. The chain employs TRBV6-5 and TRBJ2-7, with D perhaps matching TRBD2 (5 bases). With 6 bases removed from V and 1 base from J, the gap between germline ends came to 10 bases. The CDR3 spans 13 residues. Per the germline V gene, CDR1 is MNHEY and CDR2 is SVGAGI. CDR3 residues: CASSLAGSYEQYF. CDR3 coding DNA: TGTGCCAGCAGCCTAGCTGGGTCCTACGAGCAGTACTTC.

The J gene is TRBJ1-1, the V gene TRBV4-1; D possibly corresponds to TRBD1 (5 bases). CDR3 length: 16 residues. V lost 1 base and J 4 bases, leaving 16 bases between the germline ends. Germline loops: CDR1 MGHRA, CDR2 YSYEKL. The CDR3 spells CASSQAQSATATEAFF. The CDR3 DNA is TGCGCCAGCAGCCAAGCCCAAAGCGCGACAGCCACTGAAGCTTTCTTT.

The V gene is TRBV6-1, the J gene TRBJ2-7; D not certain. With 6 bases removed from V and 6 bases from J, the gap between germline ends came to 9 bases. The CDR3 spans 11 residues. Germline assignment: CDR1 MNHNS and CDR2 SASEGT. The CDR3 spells CASRRRGEQYF. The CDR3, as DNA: TGTGCCAGCAGGCGAAGAGGCGAGCAGTACTTC.

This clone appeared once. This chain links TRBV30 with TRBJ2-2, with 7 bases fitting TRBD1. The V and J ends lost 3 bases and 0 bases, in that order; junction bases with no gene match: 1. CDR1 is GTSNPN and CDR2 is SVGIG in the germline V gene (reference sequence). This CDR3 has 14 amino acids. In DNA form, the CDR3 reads TGTGCCTGGAGAGGGGGCTCGAACACCGGGGAGCTGTTTTTT. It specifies CAWRGGSNTGELFF.

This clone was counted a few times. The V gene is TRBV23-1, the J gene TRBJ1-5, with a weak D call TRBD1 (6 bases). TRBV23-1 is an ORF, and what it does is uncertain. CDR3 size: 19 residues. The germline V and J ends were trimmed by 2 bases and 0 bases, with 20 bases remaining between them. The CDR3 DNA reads TGCGCCAGCAGTCAAAATGGGTCGGGGGGGGCCTATAGCAATCAGCCCCAGCATTTT. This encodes CASSQNGSGGAYSNQPQHF.

The CDR3 nucleotides read TGCGCCAGCAGCAATAGCTATGGCTACACCTTC. It is translated as CASSNSYGYTF. The chain is built from TRBV5-1 and TRBJ1-2, with D uncertain. The CDR3 loop spans 11 amino acids. Trimming stripped 4 bases from V and 4 bases from J, with 5 bases between. Germline V gene sequence: CDR1 SGHRS, CDR2 YFSETQ.

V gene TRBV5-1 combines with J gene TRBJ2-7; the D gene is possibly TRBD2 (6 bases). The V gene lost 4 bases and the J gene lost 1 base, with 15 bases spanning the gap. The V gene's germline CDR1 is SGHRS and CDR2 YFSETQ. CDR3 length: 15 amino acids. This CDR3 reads CASSIEPGGSYEQYF. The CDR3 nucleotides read TGCGCCAGCAGCATAGAACCCGGAGGGTCCTACGAGCAGTACTTC.

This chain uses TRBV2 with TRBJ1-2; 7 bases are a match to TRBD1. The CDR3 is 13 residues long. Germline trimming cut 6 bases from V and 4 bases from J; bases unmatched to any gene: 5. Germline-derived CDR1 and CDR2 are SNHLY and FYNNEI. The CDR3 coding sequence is TGTGCCAGCAGGGTGGGACAGTTCTATGGCTACACCTTC. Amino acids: CASRVGQFYGYTF.

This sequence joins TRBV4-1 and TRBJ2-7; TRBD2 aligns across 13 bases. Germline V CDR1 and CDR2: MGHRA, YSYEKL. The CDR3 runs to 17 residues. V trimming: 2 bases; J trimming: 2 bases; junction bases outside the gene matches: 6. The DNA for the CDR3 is TGCGCCAGCAGCCAAACTAGCGGGAGGGAAATGCCCTACGAGCAGTACTTC. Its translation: CASSQTSGREMPYEQYF.

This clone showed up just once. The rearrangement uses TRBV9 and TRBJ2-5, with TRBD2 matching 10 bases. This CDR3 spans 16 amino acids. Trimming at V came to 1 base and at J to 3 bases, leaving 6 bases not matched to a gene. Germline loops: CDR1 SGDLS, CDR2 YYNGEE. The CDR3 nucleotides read TGTGCCAGCAGCGTATCGGGACTAGCGCATAAAGAGACCCAGTACTTC. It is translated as CASSVSGLAHKETQYF.

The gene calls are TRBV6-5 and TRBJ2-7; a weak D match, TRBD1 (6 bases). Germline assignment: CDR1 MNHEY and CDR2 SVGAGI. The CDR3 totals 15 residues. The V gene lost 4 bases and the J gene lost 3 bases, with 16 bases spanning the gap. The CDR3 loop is CASSSQGSTHYEQYF. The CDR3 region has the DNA TGTGCCAGCAGTTCCCAGGGGTCAACCCACTACGAGCAGTACTTC.

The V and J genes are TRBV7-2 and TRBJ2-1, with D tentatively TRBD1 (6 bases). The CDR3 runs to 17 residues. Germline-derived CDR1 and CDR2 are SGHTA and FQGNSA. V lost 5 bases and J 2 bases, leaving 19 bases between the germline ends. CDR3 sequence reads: CASSIHQGRRPYNEQFF. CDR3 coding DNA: TGTGCCAGCAGCATCCACCAGGGGAGAAGACCCTACAATGAGCAGTTCTTC.

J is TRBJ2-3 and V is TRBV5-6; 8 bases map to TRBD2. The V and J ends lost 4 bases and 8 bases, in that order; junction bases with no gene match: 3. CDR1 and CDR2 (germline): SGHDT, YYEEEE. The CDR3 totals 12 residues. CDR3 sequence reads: CASSPGGGTQYF. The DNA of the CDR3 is TGTGCCAGCAGCCCCGGGGGGGGTACGCAGTATTTT.

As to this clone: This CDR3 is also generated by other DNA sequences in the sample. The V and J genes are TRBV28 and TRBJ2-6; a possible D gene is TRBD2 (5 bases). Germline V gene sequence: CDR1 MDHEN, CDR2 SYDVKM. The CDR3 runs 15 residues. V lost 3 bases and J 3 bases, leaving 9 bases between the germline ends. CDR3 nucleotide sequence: TGTGCCAGCAGTTTCGCGGGTAGTGGGGCCAACGTCCTGACTTTC. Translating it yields CASSFAGSGANVLTF. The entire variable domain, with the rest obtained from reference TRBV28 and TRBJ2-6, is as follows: DVKVTQSSRYLVKRTGEKVFLECVQDMDHENMFWYRQDPGLGLRLIYFSYDVKMKEKGDIPEGYSVSREKKERFSLILESASTNQTSMYLCASSFAGSGANVLTFGAGSRLTVL.

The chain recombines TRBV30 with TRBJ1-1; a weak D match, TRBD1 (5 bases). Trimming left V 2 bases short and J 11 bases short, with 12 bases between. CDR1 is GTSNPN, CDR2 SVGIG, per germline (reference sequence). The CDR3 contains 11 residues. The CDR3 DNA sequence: TGTGCCTGGAGTTCCAGGGAGGAGGCTTTCTTT. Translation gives CAWSSREEAFF.

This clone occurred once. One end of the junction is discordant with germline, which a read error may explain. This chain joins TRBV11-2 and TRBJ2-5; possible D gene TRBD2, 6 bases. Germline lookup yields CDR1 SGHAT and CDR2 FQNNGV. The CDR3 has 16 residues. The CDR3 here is CASSLPQRWGGETQYF. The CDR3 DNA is TGTGCCAGCAGCCTCCCCCAGCGGTGGGGAGGAGAGACCCAATACTTC.

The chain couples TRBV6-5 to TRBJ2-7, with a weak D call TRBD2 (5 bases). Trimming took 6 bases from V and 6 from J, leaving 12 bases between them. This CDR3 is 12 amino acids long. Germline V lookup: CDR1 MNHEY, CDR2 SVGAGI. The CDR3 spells CASSRAVVEQYF. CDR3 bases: TGTGCCAGCAGCCGAGCGGTAGTCGAGCAGTACTTC.

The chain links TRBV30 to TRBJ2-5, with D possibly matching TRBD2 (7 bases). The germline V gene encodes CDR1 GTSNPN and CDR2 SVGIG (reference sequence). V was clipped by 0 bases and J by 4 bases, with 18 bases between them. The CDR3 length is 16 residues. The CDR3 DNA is TGTGCCTGGAGTGTGGGGGCGGGAGTCCCGATAGAGACCCAGTACTTC. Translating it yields CAWSVGAGVPIETQYF.

The CDR3, as DNA: TGCGCCAGTTCAAGACAGGGTGGAGACACAGATACGCAGTATTTT. Its protein is CASSRQGGDTDTQYF. The genes are TRBV5-1 and TRBJ2-3; TRBD1 aligns across 7 bases. V lost 8 bases to trimming and J lost 2 bases; unmatched junction nucleotides: 11. CDR1 and CDR2 (germline): SGHRS, YFSETQ. The CDR3 extends over 15 amino acids.

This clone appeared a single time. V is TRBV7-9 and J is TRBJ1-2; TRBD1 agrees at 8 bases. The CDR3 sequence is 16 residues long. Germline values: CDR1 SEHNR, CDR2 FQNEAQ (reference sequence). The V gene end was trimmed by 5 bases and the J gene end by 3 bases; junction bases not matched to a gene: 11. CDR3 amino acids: CASSRDRGPIHYGYTF. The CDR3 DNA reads TGTGCCAGCAGCCGCGACAGGGGCCCGATTCACTATGGCTACACCTTC.

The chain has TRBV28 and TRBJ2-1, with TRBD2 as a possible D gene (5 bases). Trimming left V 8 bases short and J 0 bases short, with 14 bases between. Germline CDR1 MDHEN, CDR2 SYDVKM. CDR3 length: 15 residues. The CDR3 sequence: CASLDGISSYNEQFF. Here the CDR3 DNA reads TGTGCCAGCCTCGACGGGATTAGCTCCTACAATGAGCAGTTCTTC.

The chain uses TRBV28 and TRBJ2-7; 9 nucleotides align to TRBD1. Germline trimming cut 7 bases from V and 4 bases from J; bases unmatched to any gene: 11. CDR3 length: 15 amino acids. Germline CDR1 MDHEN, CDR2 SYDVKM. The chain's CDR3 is CASTSRPTGGYEQYF. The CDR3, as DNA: TGTGCCAGCACCTCAAGACCGACAGGGGGATACGAGCAGTACTTC.

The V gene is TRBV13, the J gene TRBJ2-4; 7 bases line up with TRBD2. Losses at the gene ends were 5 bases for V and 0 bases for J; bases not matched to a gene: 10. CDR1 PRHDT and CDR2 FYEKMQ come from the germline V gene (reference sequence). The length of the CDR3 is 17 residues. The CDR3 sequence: CASSQPRLALAKNIQYF. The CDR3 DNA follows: TGTGCCAGCAGCCAGCCTAGACTAGCCCTAGCCAAAAACATTCAGTACTTC.

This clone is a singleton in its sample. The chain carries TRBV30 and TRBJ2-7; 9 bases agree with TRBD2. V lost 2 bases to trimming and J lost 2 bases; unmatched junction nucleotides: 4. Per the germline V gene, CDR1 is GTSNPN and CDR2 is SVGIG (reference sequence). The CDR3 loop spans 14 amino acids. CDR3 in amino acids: CAWSRASGAYEQYF. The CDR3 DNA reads TGTGCCTGGAGTCGGGCTAGCGGGGCCTACGAGCAGTACTTC.

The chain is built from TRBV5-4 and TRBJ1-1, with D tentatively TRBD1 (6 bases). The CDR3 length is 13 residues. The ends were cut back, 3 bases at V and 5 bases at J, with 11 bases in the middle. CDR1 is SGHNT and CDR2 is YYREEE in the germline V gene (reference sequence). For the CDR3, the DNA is TGTGCCAGCAGCTCGGACAGCTGGACTGAAGCTTTCTTT. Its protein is CASSSDSWTEAFF.